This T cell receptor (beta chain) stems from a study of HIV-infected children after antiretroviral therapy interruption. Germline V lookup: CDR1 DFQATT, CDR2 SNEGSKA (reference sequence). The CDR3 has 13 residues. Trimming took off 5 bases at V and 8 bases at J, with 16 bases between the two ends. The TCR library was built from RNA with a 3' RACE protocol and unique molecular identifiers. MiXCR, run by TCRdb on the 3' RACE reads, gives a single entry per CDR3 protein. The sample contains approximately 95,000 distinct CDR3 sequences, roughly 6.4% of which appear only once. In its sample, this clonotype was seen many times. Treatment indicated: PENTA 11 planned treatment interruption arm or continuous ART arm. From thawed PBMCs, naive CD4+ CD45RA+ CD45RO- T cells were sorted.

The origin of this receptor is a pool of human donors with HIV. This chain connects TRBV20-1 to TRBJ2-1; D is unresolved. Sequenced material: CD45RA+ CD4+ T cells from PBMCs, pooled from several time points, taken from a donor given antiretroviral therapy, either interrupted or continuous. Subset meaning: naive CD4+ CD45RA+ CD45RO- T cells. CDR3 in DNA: TGCAGTGCTCGACCCTCTCCCTGGGATGAGCAGTTCTTC. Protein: CSARPSPWDEQFF.